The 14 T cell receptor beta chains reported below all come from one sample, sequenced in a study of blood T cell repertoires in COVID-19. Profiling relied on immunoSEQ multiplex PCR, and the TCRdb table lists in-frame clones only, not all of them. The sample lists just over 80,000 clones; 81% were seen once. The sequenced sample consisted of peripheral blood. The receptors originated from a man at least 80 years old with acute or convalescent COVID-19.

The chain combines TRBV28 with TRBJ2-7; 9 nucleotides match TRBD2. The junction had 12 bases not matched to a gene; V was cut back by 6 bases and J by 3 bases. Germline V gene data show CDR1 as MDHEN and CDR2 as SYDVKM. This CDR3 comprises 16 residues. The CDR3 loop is CASSPRGAGGRYEQYF. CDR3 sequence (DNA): TGTGCCAGCAGCCCCCGGGGAGCGGGGGGACGCTACGAGCAGTACTTC.

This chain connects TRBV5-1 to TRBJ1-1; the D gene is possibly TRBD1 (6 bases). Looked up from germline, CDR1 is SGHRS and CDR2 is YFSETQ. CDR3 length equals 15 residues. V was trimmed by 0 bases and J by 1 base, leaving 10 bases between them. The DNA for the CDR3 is TGCGCCAGCAGCTTGGTGGCAGGGGAGAACACTGAAGCTTTCTTT. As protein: CASSLVAGENTEAFF.

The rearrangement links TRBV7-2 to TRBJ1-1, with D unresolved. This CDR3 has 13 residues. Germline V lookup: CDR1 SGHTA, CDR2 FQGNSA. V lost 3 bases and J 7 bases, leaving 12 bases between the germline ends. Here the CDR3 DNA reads TGTGCCAGCAGCTTTCGGGAGTTGGTTGAAGCTTTCTTT. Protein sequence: CASSFRELVEAFF.

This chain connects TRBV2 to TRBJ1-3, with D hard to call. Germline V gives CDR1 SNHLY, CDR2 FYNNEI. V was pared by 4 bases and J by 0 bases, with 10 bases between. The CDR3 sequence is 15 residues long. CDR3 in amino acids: CASSGGGSSGNTIYF. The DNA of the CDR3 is TGTGCCAGCAGTGGAGGTGGCAGCTCTGGAAACACCATATATTTT.

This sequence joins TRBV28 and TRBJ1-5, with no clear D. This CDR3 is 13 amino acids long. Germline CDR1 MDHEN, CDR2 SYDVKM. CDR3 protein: CAITGNSNQPQHF. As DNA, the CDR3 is TGTGCTATCACGGGTAATAGCAATCAGCCCCAGCATTTT.

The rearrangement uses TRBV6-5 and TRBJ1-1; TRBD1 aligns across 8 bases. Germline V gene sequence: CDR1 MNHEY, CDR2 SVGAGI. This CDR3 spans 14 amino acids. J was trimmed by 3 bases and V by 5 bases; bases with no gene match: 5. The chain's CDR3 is CASSPNRGYTEAFF. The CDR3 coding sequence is TGTGCCAGCAGTCCGAACAGGGGGTACACTGAAGCTTTCTTT.

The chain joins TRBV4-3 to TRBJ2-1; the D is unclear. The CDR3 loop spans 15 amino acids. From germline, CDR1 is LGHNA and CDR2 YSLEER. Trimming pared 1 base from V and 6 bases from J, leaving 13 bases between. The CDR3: CASSQVVDQRNEQFF. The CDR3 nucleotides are TGCGCCAGCAGCCAAGTGGTTGACCAGCGCAATGAGCAGTTCTTC.

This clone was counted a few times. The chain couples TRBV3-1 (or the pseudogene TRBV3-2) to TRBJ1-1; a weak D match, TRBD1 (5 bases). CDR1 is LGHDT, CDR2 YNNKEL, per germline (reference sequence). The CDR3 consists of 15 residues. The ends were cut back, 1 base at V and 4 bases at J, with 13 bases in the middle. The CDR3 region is CASSQGTRLITEAFF. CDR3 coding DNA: TGTGCCAGCAGCCAAGGGACACGGTTGATCACTGAAGCTTTCTTT.

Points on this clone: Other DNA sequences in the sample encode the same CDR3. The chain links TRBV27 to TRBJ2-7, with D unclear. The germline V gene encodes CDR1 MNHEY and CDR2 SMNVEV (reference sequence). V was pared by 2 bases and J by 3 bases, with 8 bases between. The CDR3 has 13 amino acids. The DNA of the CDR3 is TGTGCCAGCAGTTTAAAAGACAACTACGAGCAGTACTTC. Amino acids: CASSLKDNYEQYF.

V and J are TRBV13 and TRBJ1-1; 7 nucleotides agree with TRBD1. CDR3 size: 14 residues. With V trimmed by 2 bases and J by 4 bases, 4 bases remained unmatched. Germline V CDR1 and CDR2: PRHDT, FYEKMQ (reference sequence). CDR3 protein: CASSLTGESTEAFF. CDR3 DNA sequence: TGTGCCAGCAGCTTAACAGGGGAGAGCACTGAAGCTTTCTTT.

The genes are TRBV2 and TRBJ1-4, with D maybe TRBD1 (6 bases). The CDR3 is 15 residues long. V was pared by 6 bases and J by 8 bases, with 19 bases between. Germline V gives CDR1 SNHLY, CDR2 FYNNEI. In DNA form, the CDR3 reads TGTGCCAGCAGGCCTCGGGGGGGGCGTGGGGAAAAACTGTTTTTT. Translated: CASRPRGGRGEKLFF. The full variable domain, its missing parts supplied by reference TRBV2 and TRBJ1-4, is EPEVTQTPSHQVTQMGQEVILRCVPISNHLYFYWYRQILGQKVEFLVSFYNNEISEKSEIFDDQFSVERPDGSNFTLKIRSTKLEDSAMYFCASRPRGGRGEKLFFGSGTQLSVL.

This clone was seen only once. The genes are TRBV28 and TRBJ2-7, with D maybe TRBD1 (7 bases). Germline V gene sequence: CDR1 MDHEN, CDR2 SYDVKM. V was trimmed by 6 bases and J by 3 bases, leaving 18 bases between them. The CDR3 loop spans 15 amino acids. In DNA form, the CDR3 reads TGTGCCAGCAGCTCACCCCCCCAGGGGGGCTACGAGCAGTACTTC. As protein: CASSSPPQGGYEQYF. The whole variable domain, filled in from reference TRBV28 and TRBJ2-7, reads DVKVTQSSRYLVKRTGEKVFLECVQDMDHENMFWYRQDPGLGLRLIYFSYDVKMKEKGDIPEGYSVSREKKERFSLILESASTNQTSMYLCASSSPPQGGYEQYFGPGTRLTVT.

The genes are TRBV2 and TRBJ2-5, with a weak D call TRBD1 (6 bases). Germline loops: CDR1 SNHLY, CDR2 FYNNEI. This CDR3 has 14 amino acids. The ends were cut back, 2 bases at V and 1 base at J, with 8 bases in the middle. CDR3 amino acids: CASSEWTVQETQYF. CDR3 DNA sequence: TGTGCCAGCAGTGAATGGACAGTCCAAGAGACCCAGTACTTC.

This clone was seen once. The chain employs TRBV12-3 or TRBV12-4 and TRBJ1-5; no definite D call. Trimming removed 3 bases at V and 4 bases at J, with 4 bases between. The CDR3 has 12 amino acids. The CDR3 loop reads CASSFYNQPQHF. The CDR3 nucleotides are TGTGCCAGCAGTTTTTATAATCAGCCCCAGCATTTT.